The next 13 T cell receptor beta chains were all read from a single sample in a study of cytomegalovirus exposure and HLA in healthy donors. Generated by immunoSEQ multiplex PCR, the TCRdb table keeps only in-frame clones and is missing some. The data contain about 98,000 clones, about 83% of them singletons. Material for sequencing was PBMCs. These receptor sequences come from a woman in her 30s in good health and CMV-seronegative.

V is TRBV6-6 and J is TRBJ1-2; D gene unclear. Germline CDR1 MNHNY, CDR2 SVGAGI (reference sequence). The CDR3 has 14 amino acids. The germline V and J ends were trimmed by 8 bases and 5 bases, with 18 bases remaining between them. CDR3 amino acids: CASQRGTEGYGYTF. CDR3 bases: TGTGCCAGCCAGCGGGGAACGGAGGGATATGGCTACACCTTC.

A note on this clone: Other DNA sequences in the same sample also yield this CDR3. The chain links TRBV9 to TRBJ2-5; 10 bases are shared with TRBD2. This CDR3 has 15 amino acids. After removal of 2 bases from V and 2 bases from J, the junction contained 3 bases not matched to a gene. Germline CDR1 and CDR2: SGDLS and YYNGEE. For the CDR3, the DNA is TGTGCCAGCAGCGTTGGACTAGCGGTACAAGAGACCCAGTACTTC. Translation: CASSVGLAVQETQYF.

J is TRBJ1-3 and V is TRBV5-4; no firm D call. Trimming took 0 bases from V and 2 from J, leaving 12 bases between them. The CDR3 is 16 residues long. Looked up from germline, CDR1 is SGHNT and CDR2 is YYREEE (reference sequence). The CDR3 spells CASSLEGLRTGNTIYF. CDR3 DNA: TGTGCCAGCAGCTTGGAAGGACTTCGTACTGGAAACACCATATATTTT.

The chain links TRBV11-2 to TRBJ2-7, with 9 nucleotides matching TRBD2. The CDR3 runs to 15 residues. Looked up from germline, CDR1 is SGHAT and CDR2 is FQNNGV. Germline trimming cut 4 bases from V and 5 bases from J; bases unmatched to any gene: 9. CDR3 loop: CASSSTPREGHEQYF. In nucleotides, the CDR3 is TGTGCCAGCAGCTCCACTCCGCGGGAGGGCCACGAGCAGTACTTC.

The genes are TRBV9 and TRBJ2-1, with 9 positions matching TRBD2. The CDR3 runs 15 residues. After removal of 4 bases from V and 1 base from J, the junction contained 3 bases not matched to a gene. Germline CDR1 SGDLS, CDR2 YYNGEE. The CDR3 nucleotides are TGTGCCAGCAGCACAAGCGGGGGGTCCTACAATGAGCAGTTCTTC. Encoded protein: CASSTSGGSYNEQFF.

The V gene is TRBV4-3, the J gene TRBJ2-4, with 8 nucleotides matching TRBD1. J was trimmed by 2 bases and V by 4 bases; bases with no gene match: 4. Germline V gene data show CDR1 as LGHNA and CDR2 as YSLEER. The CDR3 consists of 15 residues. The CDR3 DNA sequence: TGCGCCAGCAGCCCGACAGGGGATCCCAAAAACATTCAGTACTTC. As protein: CASSPTGDPKNIQYF.

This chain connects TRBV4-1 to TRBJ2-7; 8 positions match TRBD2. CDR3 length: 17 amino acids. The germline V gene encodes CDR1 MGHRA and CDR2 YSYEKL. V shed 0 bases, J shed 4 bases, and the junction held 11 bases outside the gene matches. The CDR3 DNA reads TGCGCCAGCAGCCAAGAAGTAGCGGGGCTCCAACTTTACGAGCAGTACTTC. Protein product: CASSQEVAGLQLYEQYF.

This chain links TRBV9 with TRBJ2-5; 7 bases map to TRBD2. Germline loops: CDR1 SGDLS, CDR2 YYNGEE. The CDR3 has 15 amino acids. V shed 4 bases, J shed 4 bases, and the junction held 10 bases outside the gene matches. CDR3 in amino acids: CASSPGTTMGETQYF. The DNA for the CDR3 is TGTGCCAGCAGCCCCGGGACTACTATGGGAGAGACCCAGTACTTC.

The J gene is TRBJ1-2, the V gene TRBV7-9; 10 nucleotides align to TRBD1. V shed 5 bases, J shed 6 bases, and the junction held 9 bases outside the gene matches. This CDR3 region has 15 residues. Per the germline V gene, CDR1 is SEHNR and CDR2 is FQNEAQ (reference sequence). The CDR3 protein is CASSLRQGASHGYTF. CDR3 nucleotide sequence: TGTGCCAGCAGCCTCCGACAGGGGGCATCGCATGGCTACACCTTC. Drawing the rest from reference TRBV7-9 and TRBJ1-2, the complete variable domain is DTGVSQNPRHKITKRGQNVTFRCDPISEHNRLYWYRQTLGQGPEFLTYFQNEAQLEKSRLLSDRFSAERPKGSFSTLEIQRTEQGDSAMYLCASSLRQGASHGYTFGSGTRLTVV.

Written as DNA, the CDR3 is TGTGCCACACCGAGGGACAGGGCCAACGTCCTGACTTTC. This sequence encodes CATPRDRANVLTF. V gene TRBV5-8 combines with J gene TRBJ2-6; TRBD1 might be the D (6 bases). Germline assignment: CDR1 SGHTS and CDR2 YDEGEE. The ends were cut back, 9 bases at V and 5 bases at J, with 12 bases in the middle. The CDR3 has 13 residues.

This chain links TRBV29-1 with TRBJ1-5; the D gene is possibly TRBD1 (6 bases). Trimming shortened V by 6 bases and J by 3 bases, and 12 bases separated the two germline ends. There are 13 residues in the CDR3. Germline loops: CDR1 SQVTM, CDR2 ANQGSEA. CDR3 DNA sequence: TGCAGCGTGGGGGCGGGAGACAATCAGCCCCAGCATTTT. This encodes CSVGAGDNQPQHF. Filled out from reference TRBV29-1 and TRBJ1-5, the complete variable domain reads SAVISQKPSRDICQRGTSLTIQCQVDSQVTMMFWYRQQPGQSLTLIATANQGSEATYESGFVIDKFPISRPNLTFSTLTVSNMSPEDSSIYLCSVGAGDNQPQHFGDGTRLSIL.

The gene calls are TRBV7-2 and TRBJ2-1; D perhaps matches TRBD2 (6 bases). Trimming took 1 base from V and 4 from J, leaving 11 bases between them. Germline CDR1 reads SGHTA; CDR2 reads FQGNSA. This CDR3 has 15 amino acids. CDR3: CASSLVADNYNEQFF. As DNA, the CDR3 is TGTGCCAGCAGCTTAGTAGCGGACAATTACAATGAGCAGTTCTTC. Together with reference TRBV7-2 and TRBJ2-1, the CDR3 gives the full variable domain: GAGVSQSPSNKVTEKGKDVELRCDPISGHTALYWYRQSLGQGLEFLIYFQGNSAPDKSGLPSDRFSAERTGGSVSTLTIQRTQQEDSAVYLCASSLVADNYNEQFFGPGTRLTVL.

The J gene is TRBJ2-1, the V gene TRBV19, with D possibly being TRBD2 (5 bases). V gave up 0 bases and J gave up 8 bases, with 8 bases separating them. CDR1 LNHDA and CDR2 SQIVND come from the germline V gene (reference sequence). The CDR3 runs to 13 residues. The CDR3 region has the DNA TGTGCCAGTAGTATAGACCTGGAGGATGAGCAGTTCTTC. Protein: CASSIDLEDEQFF. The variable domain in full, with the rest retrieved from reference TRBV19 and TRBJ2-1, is DGGITQSPKYLFRKEGQNVTLSCEQNLNHDAMYWYRQDPGQGLRLIYYSQIVNDFQKGDIAEGYSVSREKKESFPLTVTSAQKNPTAFYLCASSIDLEDEQFFGPGTRLTVL.